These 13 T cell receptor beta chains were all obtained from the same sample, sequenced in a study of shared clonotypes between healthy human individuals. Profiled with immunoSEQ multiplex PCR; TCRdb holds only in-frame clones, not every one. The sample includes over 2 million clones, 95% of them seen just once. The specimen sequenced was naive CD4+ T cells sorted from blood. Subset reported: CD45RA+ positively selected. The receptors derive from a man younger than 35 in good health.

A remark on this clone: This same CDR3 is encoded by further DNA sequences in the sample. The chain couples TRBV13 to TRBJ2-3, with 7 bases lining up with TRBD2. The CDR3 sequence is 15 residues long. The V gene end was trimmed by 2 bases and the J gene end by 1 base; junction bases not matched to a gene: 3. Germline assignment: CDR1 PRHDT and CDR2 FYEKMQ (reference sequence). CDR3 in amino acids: CASSLSSGRTDTQYF. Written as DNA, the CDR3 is TGTGCCAGCAGCTTATCTAGCGGTCGCACAGATACGCAGTATTTT.

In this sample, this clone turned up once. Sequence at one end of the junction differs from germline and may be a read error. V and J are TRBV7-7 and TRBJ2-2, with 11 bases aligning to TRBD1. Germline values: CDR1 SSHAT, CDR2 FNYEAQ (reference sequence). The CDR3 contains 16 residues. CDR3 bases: TGTGCTAGCAGCTTGGACGGGACAGGGGGAATCGGGGAGCTGTTTTTT. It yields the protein CASSLDGTGGIGELFF.

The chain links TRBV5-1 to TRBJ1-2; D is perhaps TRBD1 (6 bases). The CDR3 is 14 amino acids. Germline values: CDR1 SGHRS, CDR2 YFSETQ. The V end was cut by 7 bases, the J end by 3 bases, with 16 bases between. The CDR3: CASSQGTLDYGYTF. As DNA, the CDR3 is TGCGCCAGCTCACAGGGTACACTTGACTATGGCTACACCTTC.

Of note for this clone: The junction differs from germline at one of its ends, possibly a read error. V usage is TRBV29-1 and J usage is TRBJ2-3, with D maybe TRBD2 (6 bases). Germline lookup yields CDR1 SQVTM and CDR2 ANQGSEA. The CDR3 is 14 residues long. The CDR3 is CSVEGWRGTDTQYF. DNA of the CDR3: TGCAGCGTAGAAGGGTGGAGGGGCACAGATACGCAGTATTTT.

As DNA, the CDR3 is TGTGCCAGCAGCTTAGGGCTAGACTTCACAGATACGCAGTATTTT. Protein sequence: CASSLGLDFTDTQYF. The chain carries TRBV7-8 and TRBJ2-3, with D uncertain. The V gene lost 1 base and the J gene lost 2 bases, with 10 bases spanning the gap. Per germline, CDR1 SGHVS and CDR2 FQNEAQ. The length of the CDR3 is 15 residues.

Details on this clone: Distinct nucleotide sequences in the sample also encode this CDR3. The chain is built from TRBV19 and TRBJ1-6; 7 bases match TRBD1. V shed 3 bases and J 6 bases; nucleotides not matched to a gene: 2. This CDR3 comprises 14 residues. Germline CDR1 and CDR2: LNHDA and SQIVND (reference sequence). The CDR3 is CASSISGGNSPLHF. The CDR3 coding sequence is TGTGCCAGTAGTATTTCAGGGGGTAATTCACCCCTCCACTTT.

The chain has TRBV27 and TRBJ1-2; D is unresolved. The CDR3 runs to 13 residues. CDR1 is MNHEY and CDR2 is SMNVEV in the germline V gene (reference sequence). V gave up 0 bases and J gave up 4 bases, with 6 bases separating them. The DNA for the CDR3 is TGTGCCAGCAGTTTATCTTGGGGCTATGGCTACACCTTC. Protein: CASSLSWGYGYTF.

CDR3 region: CASSVEPSGSGYTQYF. The CDR3 DNA is TGTGCCAGCAGCGTAGAGCCTAGCGGGAGTGGGTATACGCAGTATTTT. V is TRBV9 and J is TRBJ2-3; 10 nucleotides agree with TRBD2. Germline V gives CDR1 SGDLS, CDR2 YYNGEE. The CDR3 is 16 residues long. V was pared by 0 bases and J by 7 bases, with 8 bases of the junction left unmatched.

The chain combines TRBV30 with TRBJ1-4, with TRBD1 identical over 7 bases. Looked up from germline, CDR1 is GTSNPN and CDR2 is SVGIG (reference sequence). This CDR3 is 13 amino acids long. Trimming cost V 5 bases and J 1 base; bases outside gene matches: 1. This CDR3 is CAWAGGTNEKLFF. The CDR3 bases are TGTGCCTGGGCAGGGGGAACTAATGAAAAACTGTTTTTT.

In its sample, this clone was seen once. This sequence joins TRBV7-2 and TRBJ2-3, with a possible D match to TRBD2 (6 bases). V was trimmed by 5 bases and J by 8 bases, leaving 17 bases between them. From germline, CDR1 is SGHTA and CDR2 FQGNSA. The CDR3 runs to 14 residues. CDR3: CASSEALAGGTQYF. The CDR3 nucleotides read TGTGCCAGCAGCGAAGCACTAGCCGGGGGTACGCAGTATTTT.

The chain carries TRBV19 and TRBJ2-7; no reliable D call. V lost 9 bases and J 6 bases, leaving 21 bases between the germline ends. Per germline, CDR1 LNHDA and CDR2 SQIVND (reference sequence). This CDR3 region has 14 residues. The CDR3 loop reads CASSPTQKAFEQYF. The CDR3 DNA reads TGTGCCAGCTCGCCGACACAGAAGGCCTTCGAGCAGTACTTC.

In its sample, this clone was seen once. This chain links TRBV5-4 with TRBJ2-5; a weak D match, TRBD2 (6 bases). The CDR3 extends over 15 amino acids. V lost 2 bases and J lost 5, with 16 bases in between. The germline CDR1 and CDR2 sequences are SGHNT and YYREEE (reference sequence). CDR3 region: CASSLRPGAGETQYF. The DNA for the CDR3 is TGTGCCAGCAGCTTAAGACCCGGGGCGGGGGAGACCCAGTACTTC.

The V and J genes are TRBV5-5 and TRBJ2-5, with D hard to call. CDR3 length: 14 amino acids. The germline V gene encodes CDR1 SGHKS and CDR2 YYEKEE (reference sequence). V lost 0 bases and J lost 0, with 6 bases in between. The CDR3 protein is CASSLGLNQETQYF. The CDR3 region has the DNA TGTGCCAGCAGCTTGGGACTGAACCAAGAGACCCAGTACTTC. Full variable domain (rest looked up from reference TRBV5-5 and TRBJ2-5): DAGVTQSPTHLIKTRGQQVTLRCSPISGHKSVSWYQQVLGQGPQFIFQYYEKEERGRGNFPDRFSARQFPNYSSELNVNALLLGDSALYLCASSLGLNQETQYFGPGTRLLVL.